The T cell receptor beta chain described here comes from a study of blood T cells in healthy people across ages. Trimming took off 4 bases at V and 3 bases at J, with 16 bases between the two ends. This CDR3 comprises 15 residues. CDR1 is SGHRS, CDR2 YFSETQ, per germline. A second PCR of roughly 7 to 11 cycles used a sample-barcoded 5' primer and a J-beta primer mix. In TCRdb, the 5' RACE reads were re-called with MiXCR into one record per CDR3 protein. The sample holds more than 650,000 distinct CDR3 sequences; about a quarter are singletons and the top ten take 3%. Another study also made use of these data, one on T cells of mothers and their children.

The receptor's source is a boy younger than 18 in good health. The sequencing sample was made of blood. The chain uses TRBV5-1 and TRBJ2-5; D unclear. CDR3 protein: CASSLGSAGKETQYF. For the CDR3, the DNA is TGCGCCAGCAGCCTGGGATCCGCTGGAAAAGAGACCCAGTACTTC.